A single T cell receptor (beta chain) is shown here with its context. No antigen is known for it. The data derive from a study of persistence of HIV-infected CD4 T cells. Study-level background: Isolated cells were CMV- and HIV-1 Gag-responding CD4+ T cells.

An overlapping HIV-1 Gag peptide pool stimulated these cells at 0.85 to 1 ug/peptide/mL. Memory cells lacking CD40L and CD69 with high CD45RO were sorted. CD4+ T cell counts exceeded 400 cells/uL; CMV serology was positive. General study results and limits: Degenerate expanded CDR3beta sequences were enriched among CMV- and Gag-responding cells. TCRbeta richness was lower in CMV- and Gag-responding cells than in anti-CD3/anti-CD28-responding cells.

Sequencing used immunoSEQ version 4 in survey mode. The data were produced by immunoSEQ multiplex PCR, yet TCRdb's version contains in-frame clones alone and is incomplete. The sample contains about 40,000 clones, over 65% of which appear only once. The sample was cultured CD4+ T cells from PBMCs, taken from a patient who received antiretroviral therapy. The clonotype comes from an adult with HIV. The donor label of this sample is uncertain.

Here the CDR3 DNA reads TGTGCCACCAGCAGAGACTTAACTAGCGGAACCCAAGAGACCCAGTACTTC. This gives the protein CATSRDLTSGTQETQYF. This chain connects TRBV15 to TRBJ2-5; 8 nucleotides match TRBD2. The length of the CDR3 is 17 residues. Germline CDR1 reads LNHNV; CDR2 reads YYDKDF (reference sequence). J lost 1 base, V lost 0 bases, and 7 bases had no gene match.